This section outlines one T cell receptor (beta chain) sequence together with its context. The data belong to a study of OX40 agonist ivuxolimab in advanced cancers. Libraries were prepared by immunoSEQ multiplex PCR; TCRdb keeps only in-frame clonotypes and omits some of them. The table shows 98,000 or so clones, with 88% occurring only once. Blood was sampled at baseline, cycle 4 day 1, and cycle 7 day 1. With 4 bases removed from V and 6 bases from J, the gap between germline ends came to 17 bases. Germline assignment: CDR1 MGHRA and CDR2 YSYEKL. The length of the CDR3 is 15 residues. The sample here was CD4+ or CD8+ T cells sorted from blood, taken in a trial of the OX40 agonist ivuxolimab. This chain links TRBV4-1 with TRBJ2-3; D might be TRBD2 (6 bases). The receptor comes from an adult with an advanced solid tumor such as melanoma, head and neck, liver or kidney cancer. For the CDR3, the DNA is TGCGCCAGCAGCCCTGAGGAGGGACTGTGGGATACGCAGTATTTT. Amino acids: CASSPEEGLWDTQYF.